This TCR beta chain was identified in a study of shared clonotypes between healthy human individuals. The ends were cut back, 6 bases at V and 1 base at J, with 30 bases in the middle. The V gene's germline CDR1 is GTSNPN and CDR2 SVGIG (reference sequence). The CDR3 has 19 residues. Generated by immunoSEQ multiplex PCR, the TCRdb table keeps only in-frame clones and is missing some. This repertoire shows about 2.3 million clones, approximately 93% found once; its top ten account for 0.39%. This clone was detected only a few times. This rearrangement joins TRBV30 to TRBJ1-1; D gene unclear. Sequencing was done on a sample of naive CD4+ T cells from PBMCs. Subset indicated: CD45RA+ positively selected. The receptor was isolated from a man between 18 and 29 years old in good health. Some clones in this sample may be carry-over from other donors' samples. The CDR3 bases are TGTGCCTGTTCTTCTCACCTACCGGGCCACGCTCGATCGAACACTGAAGCTTTCTTT. The encoded protein is CACSSHLPGHARSNTEAFF.